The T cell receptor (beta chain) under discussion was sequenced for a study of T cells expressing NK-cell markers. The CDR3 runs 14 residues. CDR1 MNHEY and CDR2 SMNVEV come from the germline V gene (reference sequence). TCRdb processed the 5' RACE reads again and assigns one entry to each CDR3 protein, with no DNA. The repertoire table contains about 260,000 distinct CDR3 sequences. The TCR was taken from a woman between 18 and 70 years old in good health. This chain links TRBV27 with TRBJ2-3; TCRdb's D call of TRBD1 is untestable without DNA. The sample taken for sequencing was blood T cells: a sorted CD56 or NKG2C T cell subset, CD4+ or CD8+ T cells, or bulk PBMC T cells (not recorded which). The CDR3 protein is CASGRQGMGDTQYF.